The 20 T cell receptor beta chains listed next were all sequenced from one sample in a study of T cell therapy after organ transplantation. What these receptors recognize is not known. The time point was: 20-29 weeks after completion of therapy. Using immunoSEQ multiplex PCR, the repertoire was profiled, and TCRdb retains in-frame clones only, with some absent. The repertoire consists of about 2,300 clones, with 74% occurring once and the leading ten covering 25% to 35%. Sequencing was performed on CD8+ T cells from blood, taken after autologous CMV-specific T cell therapy. These receptors all stem from a human patient who had received a solid organ transplant and had CMV disease. Some of the T cells may derive from the graft donor.

The rearrangement joins TRBV13 to TRBJ1-1; D remains unclear. V lost 1 base to trimming and J lost 3 bases, with 12 bases between them. Per the germline V gene, CDR1 is PRHDT and CDR2 is FYEKMQ (reference sequence). This CDR3 contains 15 residues. CDR3 nucleotides: TGTGCCAGCAGCTTAGCTCTGCGATCTTACACTGAAGCTTTCTTT. This translates into CASSLALRSYTEAFF. Supplemented by reference TRBV13 and TRBJ1-1, the full variable domain reads AAGVIQSPRHLIKEKRETATLKCYPIPRHDTVYWYQQGPGQDPQFLISFYEKMQSDKGSIPDRFSAQQFSDYHSELNMSSLELGDSALYFCASSLALRSYTEAFFGQGTRLTVV.

The chain has TRBV11-2 and TRBJ1-1; D unresolved. Germline V gives CDR1 SGHAT, CDR2 FQNNGV. V was pared by 0 bases and J by 10 bases, with 9 bases between. The CDR3 is made up of 12 amino acids. CDR3 DNA: TGTGCCAGCAGCTTAGAGGGCGCCGGAGCTTTCTTT. It codes for CASSLEGAGAFF. Looking up the rest from reference TRBV11-2 and TRBJ1-1 gives the full variable domain: EAGVAQSPRYKIIEKRQSVAFWCNPISGHATLYWYQQILGQGPKLLIQFQNNGVVDDSQLPKDRFSAERLKGVDSTLKIQPAKLEDSAVYLCASSLEGAGAFFGQGTRLTVV.

The rearrangement links TRBV7-9 to TRBJ2-2; D tentatively reads TRBD1 or TRBD2 (6 bases each). Germline V lookup: CDR1 SEHNR, CDR2 FQNEAQ (reference sequence). The CDR3 spans 13 residues. The V gene lost 3 bases and the J gene lost 6 bases, with 8 bases spanning the gap. The CDR3, as DNA: TGTGCCAGCAGCTTCGGGGGCGCCGGGGAGCTGTTTTTT. Translating gives CASSFGGAGELFF.

The chain employs TRBV7-3 and TRBJ2-1; 7 bases are a match to TRBD2. The CDR3 covers 19 residues. CDR1 is SGHTA and CDR2 is FQGTGA in the germline V gene. The V segment lost 5 bases and the J segment 1 base; nucleotides outside the gene matches: 17. CDR3: CASSPGGGSGRISYNEQFF. Written as DNA, the CDR3 is TGTGCCAGCAGCCCTGGTGGTGGTAGCGGGCGTATATCCTACAATGAGCAGTTCTTC. Full variable domain (remainder filled in from reference TRBV7-3 and TRBJ2-1): GAGVSQTPSNKVTEKGKYVELRCDPISGHTALYWYRQSLGQGPEFLIYFQGTGAADDSGLPNDRFFAVRPEGSVSTLKIQRTERGDSAVYLCASSPGGGSGRISYNEQFFGPGTRLTVL.

This clone is termed medium-sized. The chain uses TRBV27 and TRBJ1-2, with D perhaps matching TRBD1 (6 bases). Germline CDR1 reads MNHEY; CDR2 reads SMNVEV (reference sequence). The CDR3 length is 15 residues. Trimming removed 1 base from V and 1 base from J, with 10 bases in between. The CDR3 spells CASSLYGTNNYGYTF. The CDR3 DNA reads as TGTGCCAGCAGTTTATACGGGACAAATAACTATGGCTACACCTTC.

V and J are TRBV7-2 and TRBJ2-7, with 7 bases fitting TRBD2. This CDR3 region has 13 residues. Germline CDR1 reads SGHTA; CDR2 reads FQGNSA. The junction had 6 bases not matched to a gene; V was cut back by 3 bases and J by 7 bases. The DNA for the CDR3 is TGTGCCAGCAGCTTGGGGGGGACGAGTGAGCAGTACTTC. It encodes CASSLGGTSEQYF.

This clone has just one count. The gene calls are TRBV28 and TRBJ2-7; 11 bases agree with TRBD1. The CDR3 is 14 residues long. Per the germline V gene, CDR1 is MDHEN and CDR2 is SYDVKM. V shed 5 bases and J 5 bases; nucleotides not matched to a gene: 5. CDR3 nucleotides: TGTGCCAGCAGTGGGGGGGACAGGGGGAACGAGCAGTACTTC. Translating gives CASSGGDRGNEQYF.

This clone has a single count. The rearrangement links TRBV4-3 to TRBJ2-7; TRBD1 matches at 8 bases. Germline V CDR1 and CDR2: LGHNA, YSLEER. V dropped 0 bases and J dropped 3; count of bases not matched to a gene: 7. This CDR3 has 16 residues. The CDR3 bases are TGCGCCAGCAGCCAAGATCAGGGGACAGGAGACTACGAGCAGTACTTC. This translates into CASSQDQGTGDYEQYF.

The chain employs TRBV9 and TRBJ2-6, with 9 bases matching TRBD1. CDR3 length equals 15 residues. The V and J ends lost 5 bases and 4 bases, in that order; junction bases with no gene match: 4. Germline V gene data show CDR1 as SGDLS and CDR2 as YYNGEE. The CDR3 nucleotides read TGTGCCAGCAGACAGGGGGCGACCGGGGCCAACGTCCTGACTTTC. It translates to CASRQGATGANVLTF.

The chain uses TRBV9 and TRBJ2-5; D tentatively reads TRBD1 or TRBD2 (5 bases each). Trimming removed 0 bases at V and 5 bases at J, with 11 bases between. Germline CDR1 SGDLS, CDR2 YYNGEE. The CDR3 runs to 14 residues. CDR3 region: CASSVDGTGETQYF. In DNA form, the CDR3 reads TGTGCCAGCAGCGTAGATGGGACGGGGGAGACCCAGTACTTC.

In its sample, this clone ranks as large. V is TRBV29-1 and J is TRBJ2-7; 9 bases match TRBD1. Germline assignment: CDR1 SQVTM and CDR2 ANQGSEA. The V and J ends lost 8 bases and 6 bases, in that order; junction bases with no gene match: 14. The CDR3 is 14 residues long. The DNA of the CDR3 is TGCAGCTACGCCGGACAGGGGCTGTCTCGCGAGCAGTACTTC. It yields the protein CSYAGQGLSREQYF.

This chain links TRBV6-5 with TRBJ2-7; D is undetermined. Deletions cut 1 base from V and 3 bases from J, with 1 base between. The germline V gene encodes CDR1 MNHEY and CDR2 SVGAGI. The CDR3 has 11 residues. CDR3 nucleotides: TGTGCCAGCAGTTACTTCTACGAGCAGTACTTC. Amino acids: CASSYFYEQYF.

Judged by abundance, this clone is hyperexpanded. The gene calls are TRBV6-5 and TRBJ2-7; no firm D call. Germline assignment: CDR1 MNHEY and CDR2 SVGAGI. V was trimmed by 6 bases and J by 1 base, leaving 7 bases between them. CDR3 size: 12 residues. The chain's CDR3 is CASRSESYEQYF. Here the CDR3 DNA reads TGTGCCAGCAGATCAGAGTCCTACGAGCAGTACTTC.

This chain connects TRBV6-5 to TRBJ2-5, with D perhaps TRBD1 (6 bases). Germline-derived CDR1 and CDR2 are MNHEY and SVGAGI. The CDR3 has 13 residues. V was trimmed by 5 bases and J by 3 bases, leaving 10 bases between them. The CDR3 region is CASSNQGKETQYF. The CDR3 nucleotides read TGTGCCAGCAGTAACCAGGGGAAAGAGACCCAGTACTTC.

The rearrangement uses TRBV6-5 and TRBJ1-1; TRBD1 agrees at 10 bases. CDR1 MNHEY and CDR2 SVGAGI come from the germline V gene. CDR3 length equals 14 residues. V shed 4 bases, J shed 7 bases, and the junction held 6 bases outside the gene matches. As DNA, the CDR3 is TGTGCCAGCAGTTTTAGGACAGGGGGGAGTGAAGCTTTCTTT. This codes for CASSFRTGGSEAFF.

The chain recombines TRBV29-1 with TRBJ2-7; D assignment may be TRBD1 or TRBD2 (6 bases each). V dropped 3 bases and J dropped 0 bases, with 9 bases sitting between them. Germline CDR1 SQVTM, CDR2 ANQGSEA. This CDR3 spans 13 amino acids. The DNA of the CDR3 is TGCAGCGTTGAGGGGGGCGACTCCTACGAGCAGTACTTC. Its translation is CSVEGGDSYEQYF.

This chain uses TRBV10-3 with TRBJ1-5; no definite D call. Germline V CDR1 and CDR2: ENHRY, SYGVKD. The ends were cut back, 3 bases at V and 4 bases at J, with 7 bases in the middle. The CDR3 has 13 amino acids. CDR3 nucleotide sequence: TGTGCCATCAGTGACGGGAGGAATCAGCCCCAGCATTTT. Amino acid sequence: CAISDGRNQPQHF.

To note about this clone: A read error may produce the germline difference seen at one junction end. The chain couples TRBV30 to TRBJ2-3; 8 bases line up with TRBD1. Germline-derived CDR1 and CDR2 are GTSNPN and SVGIG (reference sequence). This CDR3 region has 13 residues. The chain's CDR3 is CAWSFNNRDRPLF. The CDR3 coding sequence is TGTGCCTGGAGTTTCAATAACCGGGACAGGCCCCTTTTT.

This clone was seen a few times. Written as DNA, the CDR3 is TGTGCCAGCAGGGGGGACAGGGTGGGCTATGGCTACACCTTC. Protein sequence: CASRGDRVGYGYTF. The rearrangement links TRBV28 to TRBJ1-2; 9 bases agree with TRBD1. The germline V gene encodes CDR1 MDHEN and CDR2 SYDVKM. CDR3 length: 14 amino acids. After removal of 6 bases from V and 4 bases from J, the junction contained 6 bases not matched to a gene.

V usage is TRBV7-8 and J usage is TRBJ1-4; 7 bases line up with TRBD1. Trimming took 5 bases from V and 0 from J; bases not matched to a gene: 3. Germline CDR1 reads SGHVS; CDR2 reads FQNEAQ. The CDR3 contains 15 residues. The chain's CDR3 is CASSRGGSTNEKLFF. CDR3 bases: TGTGCCAGCAGCCGAGGGGGCTCAACTAATGAAAAACTGTTTTTT.